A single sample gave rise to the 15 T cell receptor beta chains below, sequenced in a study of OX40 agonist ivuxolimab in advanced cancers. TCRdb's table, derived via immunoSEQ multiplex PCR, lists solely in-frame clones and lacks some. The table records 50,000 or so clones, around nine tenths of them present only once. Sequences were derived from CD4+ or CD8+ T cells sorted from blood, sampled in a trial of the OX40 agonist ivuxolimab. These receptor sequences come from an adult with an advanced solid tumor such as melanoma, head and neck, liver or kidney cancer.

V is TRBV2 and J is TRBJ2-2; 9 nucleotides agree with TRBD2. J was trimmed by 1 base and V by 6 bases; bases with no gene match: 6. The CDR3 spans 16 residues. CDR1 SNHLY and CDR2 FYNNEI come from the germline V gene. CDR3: CASRPRLAENTGELFF. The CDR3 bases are TGTGCCAGCAGGCCTAGACTAGCGGAGAACACCGGGGAGCTGTTTTTT. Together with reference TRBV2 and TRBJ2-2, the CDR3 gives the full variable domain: EPEVTQTPSHQVTQMGQEVILRCVPISNHLYFYWYRQILGQKVEFLVSFYNNEISEKSEIFDDQFSVERPDGSNFTLKIRSTKLEDSAMYFCASRPRLAENTGELFFGEGSRLTVL.

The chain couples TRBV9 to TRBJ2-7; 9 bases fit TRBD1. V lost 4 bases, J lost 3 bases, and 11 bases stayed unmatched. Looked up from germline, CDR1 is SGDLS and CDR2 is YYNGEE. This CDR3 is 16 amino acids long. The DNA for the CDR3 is TGTGCCAGCAGCCCAACATTGACAGGGGGATTCTACGAGCAGTACTTC. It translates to CASSPTLTGGFYEQYF. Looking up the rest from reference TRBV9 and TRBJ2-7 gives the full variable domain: DSGVTQTPKHLITATGQRVTLRCSPRSGDLSVYWYQQSLDQGLQFLIQYYNGEERAKGNILERFSAQQFPDLHSELNLSSLELGDSALYFCASSPTLTGGFYEQYFGPGTRLTVT.

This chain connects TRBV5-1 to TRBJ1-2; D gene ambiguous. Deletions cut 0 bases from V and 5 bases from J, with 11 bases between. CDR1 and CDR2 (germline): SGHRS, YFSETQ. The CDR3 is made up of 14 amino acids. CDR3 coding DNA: TGCGCCAGCAGCTTGGGGGCAGCGGATTATGGCTACACCTTC. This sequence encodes CASSLGAADYGYTF.

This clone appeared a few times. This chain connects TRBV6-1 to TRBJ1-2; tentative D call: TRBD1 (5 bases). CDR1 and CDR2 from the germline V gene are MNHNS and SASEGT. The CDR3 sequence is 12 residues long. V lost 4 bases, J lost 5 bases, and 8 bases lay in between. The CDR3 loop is CASSATGYGYTF. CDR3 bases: TGTGCCAGCAGTGCCACAGGATATGGCTACACCTTC.

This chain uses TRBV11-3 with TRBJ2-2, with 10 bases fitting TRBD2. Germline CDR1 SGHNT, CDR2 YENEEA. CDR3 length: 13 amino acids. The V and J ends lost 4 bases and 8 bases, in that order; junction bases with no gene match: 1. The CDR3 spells CASSWTSGGELFF. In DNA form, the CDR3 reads TGTGCCAGCAGCTGGACTAGCGGAGGGGAGCTGTTTTTT.

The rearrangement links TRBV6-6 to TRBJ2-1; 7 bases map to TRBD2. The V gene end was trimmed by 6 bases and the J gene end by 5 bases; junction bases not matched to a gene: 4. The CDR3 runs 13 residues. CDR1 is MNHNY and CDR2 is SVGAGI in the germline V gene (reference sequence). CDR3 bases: TGTGCCAGCAGGGACGCGGGAGACAATGAGCAGTTCTTC. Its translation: CASRDAGDNEQFF.

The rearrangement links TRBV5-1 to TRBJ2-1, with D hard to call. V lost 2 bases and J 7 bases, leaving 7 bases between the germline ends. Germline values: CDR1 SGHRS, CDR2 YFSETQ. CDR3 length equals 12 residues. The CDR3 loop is CASSFDTNEQFF. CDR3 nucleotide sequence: TGCGCCAGCAGCTTCGACACTAATGAGCAGTTCTTC.

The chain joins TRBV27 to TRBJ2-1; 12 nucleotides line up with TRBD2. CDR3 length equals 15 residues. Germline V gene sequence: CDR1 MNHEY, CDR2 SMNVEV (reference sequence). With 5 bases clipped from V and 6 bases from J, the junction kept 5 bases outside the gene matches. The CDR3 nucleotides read TGTGCCAGCAGTCCCCGGACTAGCGGGGCCAATGAGCAGTTCTTC. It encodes CASSPRTSGANEQFF.

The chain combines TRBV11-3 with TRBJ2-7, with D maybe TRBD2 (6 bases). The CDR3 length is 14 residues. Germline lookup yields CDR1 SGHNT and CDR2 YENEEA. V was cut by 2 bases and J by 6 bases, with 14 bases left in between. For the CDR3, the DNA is TGTGCCAGCAGCTTAATAGGAGGGTTGAGCGAGCAGTACTTC. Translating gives CASSLIGGLSEQYF. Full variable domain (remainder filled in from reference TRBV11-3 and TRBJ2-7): EAGVVQSPRYKIIEKKQPVAFWCNPISGHNTLYWYLQNLGQGPELLIRYENEEAVDDSQLPKDRFSAERLKGVDSTLKIQPAELGDSAVYLCASSLIGGLSEQYFGPGTRLTVT.

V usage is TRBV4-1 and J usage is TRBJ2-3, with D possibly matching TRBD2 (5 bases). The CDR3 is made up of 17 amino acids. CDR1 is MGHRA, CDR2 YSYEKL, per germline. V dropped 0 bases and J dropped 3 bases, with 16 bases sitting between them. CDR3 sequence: CASSQDSSSGVTDTQYF. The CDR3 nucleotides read TGCGCCAGCAGCCAAGATAGTTCGAGCGGAGTAACAGATACGCAGTATTTT.

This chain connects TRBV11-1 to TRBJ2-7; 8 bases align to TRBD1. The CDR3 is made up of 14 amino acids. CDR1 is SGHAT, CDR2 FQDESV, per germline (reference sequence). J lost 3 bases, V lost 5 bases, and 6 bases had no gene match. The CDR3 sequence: CASSHPGQVYEQYF. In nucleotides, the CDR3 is TGTGCCAGCAGCCACCCGGGACAGGTCTACGAGCAGTACTTC. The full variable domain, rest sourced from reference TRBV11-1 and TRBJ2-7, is EAEVAQSPRYKITEKSQAVAFWCDPISGHATLYWYRQILGQGPELLVQFQDESVVDDSQLPKDRFSAERLKGVDSTLKIQPAELGDSAMYLCASSHPGQVYEQYFGPGTRLTVT.

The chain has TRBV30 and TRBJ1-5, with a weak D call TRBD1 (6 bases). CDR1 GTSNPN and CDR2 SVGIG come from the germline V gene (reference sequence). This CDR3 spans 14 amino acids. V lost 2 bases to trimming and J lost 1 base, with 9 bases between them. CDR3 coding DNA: TGTGCCTGGAGTTACGGGACAAGCAATCAGCCCCAGCATTTT. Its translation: CAWSYGTSNQPQHF. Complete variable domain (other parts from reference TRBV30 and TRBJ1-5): SQTIHQWPATLVQPVGSPLSLECTVEGTSNPNLYWYRQAAGRGLQLLFYSVGIGQISSEVPQNLSASRPQDRQFILSSKKLLLSDSGFYLCAWSYGTSNQPQHFGDGTRLSIL.

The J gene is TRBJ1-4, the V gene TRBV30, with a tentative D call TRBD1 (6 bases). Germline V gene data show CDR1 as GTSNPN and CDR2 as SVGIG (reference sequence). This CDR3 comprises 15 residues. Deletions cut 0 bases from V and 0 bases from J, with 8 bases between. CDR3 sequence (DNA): TGTGCCTGGAGTGTTGGGACACCAACTAATGAAAAACTGTTTTTT. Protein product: CAWSVGTPTNEKLFF.

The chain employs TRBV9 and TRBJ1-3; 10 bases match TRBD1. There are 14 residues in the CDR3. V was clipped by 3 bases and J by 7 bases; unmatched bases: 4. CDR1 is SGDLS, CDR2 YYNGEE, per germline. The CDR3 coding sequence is TGTGCCAGCAGCGCCCGGGACAGGGGTAACACCATATATTTT. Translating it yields CASSARDRGNTIYF.

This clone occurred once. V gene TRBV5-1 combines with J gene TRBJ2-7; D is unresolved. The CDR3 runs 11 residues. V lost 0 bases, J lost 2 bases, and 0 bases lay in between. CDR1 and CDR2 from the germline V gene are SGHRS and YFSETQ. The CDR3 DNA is TGCGCCAGCAGCTTGGCCTACGAGCAGTACTTC. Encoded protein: CASSLAYEQYF.